This T cell receptor beta chain emerged from a study of Ad26.COV2.S vaccination and SARS-CoV-2 variants. Treatment indicated: approximately 18 received Ad26.COV2.S at low or high dose, single or two shots; several received placebo; per-sample allocation not given. The samples were gathered on day 63 after the first injection of vaccine or placebo. The repertoire was sequenced with immunoSEQ multiplex PCR; TCRdb's copy has only in-frame clones and lacks some. In the table there are 450,000 to 550,000 clones, roughly 87% of which are singletons. Deletions cut 1 base from V and 1 base from J, with 7 bases between. Germline-derived CDR1 and CDR2 are SGHAT and FQNNGV. This CDR3 contains 14 residues.

The sample in question was peripheral blood, obtained in a trial of Ad26.COV2.S vaccine versus placebo. This TCR was sampled from a person aged 18-60 years who received the Ad26.COV2.S COVID-19 vaccine or a placebo. The chain couples TRBV11-2 to TRBJ1-1; D not resolved. CDR3 in DNA: TGTGCCAGCAGCTTAGGGAGTAGGAACACTGAAGCTTTCTTT. It specifies CASSLGSRNTEAFF.